This TCR beta chain emerged from a study of human T cells and chemical hapten exposure (dated by TCRdb to the early 2020s). The study in broad terms: Libraries were pooled for sequencing, and per-sample TCR yields varied mainly because of small differences in library volumes within the pool. In alopecia patients, the study followed how the peripheral blood TCR repertoire changed in vivo over primary and secondary sensitization to diphenylcyclopropenone (DPC), a hapten. What the study reported, not specific to this receptor: DPC sensitization did not change the number of TCRs with a frequency above 1 in 1000, and there was no evidence of changes in global repertoire structure. After repeated subsampling, changes were observed in the strength of the expansion versus patch-test correlation and in the threshold at which the correlation became significant.

This clonotype was detected many times. Its antigen specificity is not known. The record has no base qualities; no much larger clone is one base away. Unfractionated whole blood was collected in Tempus Blood RNA tubes, and total RNA was extracted from that blood. As TCR sequencing controls, roughly five healthy volunteers were used, with blood taken at day 0, 2 weeks and 6 weeks. Library preparation attached unique molecular identifiers to individual cDNA molecules for quantitative, reproducible TCR counting. Both TCR alpha and TCR beta chains were sequenced from each blood RNA sample. The study's processing was this. Samples had a median of about 90,000 TCRs, with a range from about 23,224 to 750,000. The Decombinator software suite was used to annotate the V, J and CDR3 of the TCR reads. To make PS versus PT1 abundance plots, every sample was subsampled to the same number of TCRs (28,000). Expanded TCRs were defined as absent before sensitization and observed at least eight times at the 2-week time point. Through fastp at Q25 and MiXCR, TCRdb rebuilt clones from the public reads, retaining in-frame beta chains. Each CDR3 protein appears once, grouped with its most common genes and DNA. TCRdb's processing, not the study's, gives the V and J calls here. This sample lists about 120,000 distinct CDR3 sequences; 8.5% to 9% were detected once. The ten largest clones add up to 1.3% to 1.5% of the sample.

This clonotype was sampled from a human donor in good health. Some clones in this sample may be carry-over from other donors' samples. Donor details come from another sample of the same person, matched by shared clones. The material sequenced was whole blood.

The nucleotides read TGTGCCAGCAGACCGGACAGGGGGTTCGTCTATGGCTACACCTTC. Translated, it gives CASRPDRGFVYGYTF. The receptor chain draws on TRBV27 and TRBJ1-2; a stretch of 10 junction bases matches TRBD1. From the cysteine through the phenylalanine, the CDR3 covers 15 amino acids. Of the read, only the CDR3 DNA is kept; its 45 bases are in frame from base 1. Looking up the germline V gene (reference sequence) yields CDR1 MNHEY and CDR2 SMNVEV. Germline trimming amounts to 6 bases on V and 4 bases on J, with 8 as the count of junction bases outside the gene matches.